This TCR beta chain was recovered during a study of long-term antiretroviral therapy in people with HIV. Overall study results and limits: Upon ART, diversity increased but remained lower than transplant donor controls.

The CDR3 contains 13 residues. V lost 8 bases, J lost 5 bases, and 9 bases stayed unmatched. Germline CDR1 is LNHDA and CDR2 is SQIVND (reference sequence). Note on this clone: Antigen specificity is unknown.

Survey-level immunoSEQ v3.0 assays were run. The method was immunoSEQ multiplex PCR; TCRdb's version includes in-frame clones alone and lacks a portion of them. The table records roughly 29,000 clones, about 96% of them present only once. The sample here was unsorted PBMCs, taken more than 6 years after starting antiretroviral therapy. This chain connects TRBV19 to TRBJ2-7, with 7 bases aligning to TRBD2. The clonotype originates from a man aged 25-45 years with HIV. The CDR3 reads CASSKTSLDEQYF. The CDR3 region has the DNA TGTGCCAGTTCCAAGACTAGCTTGGACGAGCAGTACTTC.